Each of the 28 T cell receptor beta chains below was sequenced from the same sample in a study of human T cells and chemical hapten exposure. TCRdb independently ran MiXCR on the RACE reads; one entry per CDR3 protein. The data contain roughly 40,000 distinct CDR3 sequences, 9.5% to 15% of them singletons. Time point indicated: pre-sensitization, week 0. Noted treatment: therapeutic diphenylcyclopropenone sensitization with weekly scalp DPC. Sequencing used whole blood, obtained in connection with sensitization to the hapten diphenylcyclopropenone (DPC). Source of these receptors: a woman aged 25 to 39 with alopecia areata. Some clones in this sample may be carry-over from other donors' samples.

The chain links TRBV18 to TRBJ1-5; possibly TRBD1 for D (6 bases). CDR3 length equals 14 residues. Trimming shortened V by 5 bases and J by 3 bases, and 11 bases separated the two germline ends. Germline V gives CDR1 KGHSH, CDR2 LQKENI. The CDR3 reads CASSGQGNNQPQHF. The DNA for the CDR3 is TGTGCCAGCTCAGGTCAGGGGAACAATCAGCCCCAGCATTTT.

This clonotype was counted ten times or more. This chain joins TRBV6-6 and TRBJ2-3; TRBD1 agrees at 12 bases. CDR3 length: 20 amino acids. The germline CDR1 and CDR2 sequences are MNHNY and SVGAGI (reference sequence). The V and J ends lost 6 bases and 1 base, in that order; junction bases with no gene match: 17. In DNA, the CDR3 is TGTGCCAGCAGGACCCCGGGACAGGGGGCCCCGTCCTACGGCACAGATACGCAGTATTTT. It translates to CASRTPGQGAPSYGTDTQYF.

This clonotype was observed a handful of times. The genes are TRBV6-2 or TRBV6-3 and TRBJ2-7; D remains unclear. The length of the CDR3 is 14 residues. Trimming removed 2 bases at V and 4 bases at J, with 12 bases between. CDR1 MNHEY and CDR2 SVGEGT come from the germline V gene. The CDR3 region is CASSYTRASYEQYF. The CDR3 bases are TGTGCCAGCAGTTACACTCGTGCGTCTTACGAGCAGTACTTC.

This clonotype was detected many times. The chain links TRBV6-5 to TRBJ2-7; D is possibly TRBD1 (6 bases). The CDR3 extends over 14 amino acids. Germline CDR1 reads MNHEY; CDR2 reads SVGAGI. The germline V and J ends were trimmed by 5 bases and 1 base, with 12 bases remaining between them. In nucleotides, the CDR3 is TGTGCCAGCAGTGCACAGGGAAATTCCTACGAGCAGTACTTC. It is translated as CASSAQGNSYEQYF.

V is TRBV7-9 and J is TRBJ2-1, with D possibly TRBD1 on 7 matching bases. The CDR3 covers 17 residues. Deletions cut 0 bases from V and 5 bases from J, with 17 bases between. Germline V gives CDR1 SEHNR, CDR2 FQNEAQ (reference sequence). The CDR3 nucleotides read TGTGCCAGCAGCTTAGCGCAGGGGGGTAGGACAGACAATGAGCAGTTCTTC. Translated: CASSLAQGGRTDNEQFF.

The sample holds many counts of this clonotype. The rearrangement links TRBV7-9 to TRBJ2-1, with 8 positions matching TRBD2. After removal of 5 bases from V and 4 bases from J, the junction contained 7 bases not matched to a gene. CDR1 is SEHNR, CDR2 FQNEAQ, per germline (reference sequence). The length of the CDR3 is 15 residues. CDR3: CASSPSAGGYNEQFF. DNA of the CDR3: TGTGCCAGCAGCCCGTCGGCGGGGGGATACAATGAGCAGTTCTTC.

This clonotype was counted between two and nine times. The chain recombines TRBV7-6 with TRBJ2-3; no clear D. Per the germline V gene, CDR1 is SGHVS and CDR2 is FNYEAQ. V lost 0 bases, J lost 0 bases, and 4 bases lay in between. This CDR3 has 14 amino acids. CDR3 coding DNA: TGTGCCAGCAGCTTAGCGTTGAGCACAGATACGCAGTATTTT. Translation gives CASSLALSTDTQYF.

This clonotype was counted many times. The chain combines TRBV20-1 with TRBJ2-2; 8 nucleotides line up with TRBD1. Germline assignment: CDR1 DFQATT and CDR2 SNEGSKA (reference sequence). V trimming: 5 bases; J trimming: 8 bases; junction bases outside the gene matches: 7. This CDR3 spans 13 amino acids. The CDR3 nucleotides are TGCAGTGCTGACGGACAGGGCGGAGGGGAGCTGTTTTTT. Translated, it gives CSADGQGGGELFF.

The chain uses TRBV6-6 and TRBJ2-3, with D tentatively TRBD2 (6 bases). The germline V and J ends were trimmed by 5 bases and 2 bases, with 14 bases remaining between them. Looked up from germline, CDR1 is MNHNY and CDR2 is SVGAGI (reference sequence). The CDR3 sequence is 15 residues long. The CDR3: CASSTSRSDTDTQYF. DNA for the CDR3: TGTGCCAGCAGTACTAGCCGATCTGACACAGATACGCAGTATTTT.

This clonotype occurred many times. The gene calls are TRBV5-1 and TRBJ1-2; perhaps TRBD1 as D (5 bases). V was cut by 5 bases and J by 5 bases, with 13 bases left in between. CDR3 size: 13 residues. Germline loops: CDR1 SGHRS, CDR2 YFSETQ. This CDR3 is CASSFQGDYGYTF. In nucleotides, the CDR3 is TGCGCCAGCAGTTTCCAGGGAGATTATGGCTACACCTTC.

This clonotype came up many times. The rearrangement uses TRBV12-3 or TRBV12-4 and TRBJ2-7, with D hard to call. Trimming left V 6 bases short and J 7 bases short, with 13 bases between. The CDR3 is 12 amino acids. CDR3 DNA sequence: TGTGCCAGCAGCACCATCATGGGGGAGCAGTACTTC. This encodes CASSTIMGEQYF.

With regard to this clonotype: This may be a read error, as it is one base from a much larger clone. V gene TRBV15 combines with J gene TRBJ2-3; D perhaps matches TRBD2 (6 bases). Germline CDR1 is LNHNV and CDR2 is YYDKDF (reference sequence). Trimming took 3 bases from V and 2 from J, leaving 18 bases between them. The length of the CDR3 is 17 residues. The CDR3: CATSRVGTGSITDTQYF. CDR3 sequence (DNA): TGTGCCACCAGCAGGGTTGGGACTGGCTCCATCACAGATACGCAGTATTTT.

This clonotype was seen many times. The CDR3 DNA sequence: TGTGCCAGCAGTCGGACAGGGGAAGATTCACCCCTCCACTTT. It translates to CASSRTGEDSPLHF. This chain links TRBV28 with TRBJ1-6, with TRBD1 matching 9 bases. Germline loops: CDR1 MDHEN, CDR2 SYDVKM. CDR3 length: 14 residues. J gave up 8 bases and V 5 bases, and 4 bases lay outside the gene matches. The full variable domain, completed using reference TRBV28 and TRBJ1-6, is DVKVTQSSRYLVKRTGEKVFLECVQDMDHENMFWYRQDPGLGLRLIYFSYDVKMKEKGDIPEGYSVSREKKERFSLILESASTNQTSMYLCASSRTGEDSPLHFGNGTRLTVT.

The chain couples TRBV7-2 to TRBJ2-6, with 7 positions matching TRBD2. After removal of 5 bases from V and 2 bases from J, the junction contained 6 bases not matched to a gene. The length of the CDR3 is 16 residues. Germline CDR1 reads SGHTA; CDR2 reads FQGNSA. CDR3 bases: TGTGCCAGCAGCCCGCAGGGAGGGGCTGGGGCCAACGTCCTGACTTTC. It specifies CASSPQGGAGANVLTF.

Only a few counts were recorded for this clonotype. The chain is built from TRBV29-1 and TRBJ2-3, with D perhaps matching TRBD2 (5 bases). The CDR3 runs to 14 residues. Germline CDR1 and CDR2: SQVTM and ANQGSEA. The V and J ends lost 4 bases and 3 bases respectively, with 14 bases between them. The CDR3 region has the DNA TGCAGCGTTGGAGGCGGTTGGGAGACAGATACGCAGTATTTT. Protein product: CSVGGGWETDTQYF.

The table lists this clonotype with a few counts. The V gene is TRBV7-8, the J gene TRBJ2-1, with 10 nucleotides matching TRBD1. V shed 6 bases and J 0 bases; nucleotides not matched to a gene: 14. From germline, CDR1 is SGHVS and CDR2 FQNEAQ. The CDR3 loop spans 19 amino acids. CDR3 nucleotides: TGTGCCAGCAGACTCGGACAGGGGGTGATCTCCTTCTCCTACAATGAGCAGTTCTTC. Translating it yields CASRLGQGVISFSYNEQFF.

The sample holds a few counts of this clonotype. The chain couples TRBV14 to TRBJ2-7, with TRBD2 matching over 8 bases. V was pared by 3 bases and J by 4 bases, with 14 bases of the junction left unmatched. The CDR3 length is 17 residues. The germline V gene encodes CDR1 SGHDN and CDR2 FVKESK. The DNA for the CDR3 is TGTGCCAGCAGCCACCCCCGAGGGAGCGGGACTAGTTACGAGCAGTACTTC. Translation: CASSHPRGSGTSYEQYF.

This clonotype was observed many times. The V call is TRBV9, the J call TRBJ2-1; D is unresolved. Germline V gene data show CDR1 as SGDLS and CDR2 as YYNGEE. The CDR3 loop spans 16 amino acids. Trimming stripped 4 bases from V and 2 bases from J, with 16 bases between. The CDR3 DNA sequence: TGTGCCAGCAGCTTAGAAGTAGGGCAGGCCTACAATGAGCAGTTCTTC. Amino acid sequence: CASSLEVGQAYNEQFF.

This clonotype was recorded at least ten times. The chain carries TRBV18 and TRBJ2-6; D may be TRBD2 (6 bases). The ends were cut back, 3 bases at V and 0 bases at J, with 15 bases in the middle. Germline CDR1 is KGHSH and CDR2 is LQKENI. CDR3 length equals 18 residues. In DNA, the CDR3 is TGTGCCAGCTCACCCCTGACTAGGTCGAGCTCTGGGGCCAACGTCCTGACTTTC. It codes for CASSPLTRSSSGANVLTF. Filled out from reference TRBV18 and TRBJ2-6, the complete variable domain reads NAGVMQNPRHLVRRRGQEARLRCSPMKGHSHVYWYRQLPEEGLKFMVYLQKENIIDESGMPKERFSAEFPKEGPSILRIQQVVRGDSAAYFCASSPLTRSSSGANVLTFGAGSRLTVL.

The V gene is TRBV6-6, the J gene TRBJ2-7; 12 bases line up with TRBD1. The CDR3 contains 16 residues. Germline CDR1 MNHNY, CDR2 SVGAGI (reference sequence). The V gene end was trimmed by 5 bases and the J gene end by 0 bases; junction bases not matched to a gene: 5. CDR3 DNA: TGTGCCAGCAGTCCGTGGGACAGGGGGCTCTCCTACGAGCAGTACTTC. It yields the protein CASSPWDRGLSYEQYF.

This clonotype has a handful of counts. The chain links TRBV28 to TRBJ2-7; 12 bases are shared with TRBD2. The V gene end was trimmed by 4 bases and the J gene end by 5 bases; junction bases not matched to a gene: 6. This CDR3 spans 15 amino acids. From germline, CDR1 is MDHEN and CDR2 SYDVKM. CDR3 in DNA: TGTGCCAGCAGTTCCCCGACTAGCGGGAGCCACGAGCAGTACTTC. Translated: CASSSPTSGSHEQYF.

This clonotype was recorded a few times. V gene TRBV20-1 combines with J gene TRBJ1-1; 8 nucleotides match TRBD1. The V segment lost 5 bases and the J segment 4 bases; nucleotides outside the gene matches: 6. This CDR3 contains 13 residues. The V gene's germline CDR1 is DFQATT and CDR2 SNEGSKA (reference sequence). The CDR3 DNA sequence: TGCAGTGCTCTCGACAGGGGAAGCACTGAAGCTTTCTTT. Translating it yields CSALDRGSTEAFF.

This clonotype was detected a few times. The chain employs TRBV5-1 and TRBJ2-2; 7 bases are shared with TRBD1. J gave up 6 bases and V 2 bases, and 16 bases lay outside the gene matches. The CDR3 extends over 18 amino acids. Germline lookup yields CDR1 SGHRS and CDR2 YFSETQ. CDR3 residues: CASSFFIPTRGLAGELFF. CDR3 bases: TGCGCCAGCAGCTTTTTCATCCCCACTAGGGGGCTCGCCGGGGAGCTGTTTTTT. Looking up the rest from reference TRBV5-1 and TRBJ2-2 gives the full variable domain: KAGVTQTPRYLIKTRGQQVTLSCSPISGHRSVSWYQQTPGQGLQFLFEYFSETQRNKGNFPGRFSGRQFSNSRSEMNVSTLELGDSALYLCASSFFIPTRGLAGELFFGEGSRLTVL.

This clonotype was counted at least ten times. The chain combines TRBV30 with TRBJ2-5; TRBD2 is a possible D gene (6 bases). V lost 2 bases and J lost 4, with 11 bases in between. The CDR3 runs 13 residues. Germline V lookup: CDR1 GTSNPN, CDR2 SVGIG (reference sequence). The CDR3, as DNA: TGTGCCTGGAGTCGTCGGCGGGGAGAGACCCAGTACTTC. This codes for CAWSRRRGETQYF. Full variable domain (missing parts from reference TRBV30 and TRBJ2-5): SQTIHQWPATLVQPVGSPLSLECTVEGTSNPNLYWYRQAAGRGLQLLFYSVGIGQISSEVPQNLSASRPQDRQFILSSKKLLLSDSGFYLCAWSRRRGETQYFGPGTRLLVL.

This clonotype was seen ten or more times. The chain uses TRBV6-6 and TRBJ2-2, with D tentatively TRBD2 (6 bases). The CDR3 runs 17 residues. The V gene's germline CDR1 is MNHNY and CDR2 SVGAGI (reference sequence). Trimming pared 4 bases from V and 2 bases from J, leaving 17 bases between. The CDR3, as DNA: TGTGCCAGCAGTTCCCAGGTCGGGAGCCCCAACACCGGGGAGCTGTTTTTT. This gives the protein CASSSQVGSPNTGELFF.

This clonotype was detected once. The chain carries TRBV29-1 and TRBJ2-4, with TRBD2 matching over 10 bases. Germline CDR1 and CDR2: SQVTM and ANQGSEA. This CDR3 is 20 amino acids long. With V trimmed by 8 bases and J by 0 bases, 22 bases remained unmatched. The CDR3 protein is CSPEGPASGRPKLAKNIQYF. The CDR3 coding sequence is TGCAGCCCCGAAGGGCCGGCTAGCGGGAGACCCAAACTAGCCAAAAACATTCAGTACTTC.

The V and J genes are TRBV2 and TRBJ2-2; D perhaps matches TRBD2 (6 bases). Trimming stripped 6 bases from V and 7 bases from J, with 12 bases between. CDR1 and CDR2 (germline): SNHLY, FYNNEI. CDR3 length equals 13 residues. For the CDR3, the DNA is TGTGCCAGCAGACTGGAGGGAAACGGGGAGCTGTTTTTT. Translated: CASRLEGNGELFF.

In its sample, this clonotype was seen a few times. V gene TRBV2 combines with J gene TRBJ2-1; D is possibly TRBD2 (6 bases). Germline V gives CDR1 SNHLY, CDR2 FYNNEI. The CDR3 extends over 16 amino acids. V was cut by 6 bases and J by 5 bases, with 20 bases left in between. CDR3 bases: TGTGCCAGCAGGGACCCTACAACGGGAGTTAACAATGAGCAGTTCTTC. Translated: CASRDPTTGVNNEQFF.